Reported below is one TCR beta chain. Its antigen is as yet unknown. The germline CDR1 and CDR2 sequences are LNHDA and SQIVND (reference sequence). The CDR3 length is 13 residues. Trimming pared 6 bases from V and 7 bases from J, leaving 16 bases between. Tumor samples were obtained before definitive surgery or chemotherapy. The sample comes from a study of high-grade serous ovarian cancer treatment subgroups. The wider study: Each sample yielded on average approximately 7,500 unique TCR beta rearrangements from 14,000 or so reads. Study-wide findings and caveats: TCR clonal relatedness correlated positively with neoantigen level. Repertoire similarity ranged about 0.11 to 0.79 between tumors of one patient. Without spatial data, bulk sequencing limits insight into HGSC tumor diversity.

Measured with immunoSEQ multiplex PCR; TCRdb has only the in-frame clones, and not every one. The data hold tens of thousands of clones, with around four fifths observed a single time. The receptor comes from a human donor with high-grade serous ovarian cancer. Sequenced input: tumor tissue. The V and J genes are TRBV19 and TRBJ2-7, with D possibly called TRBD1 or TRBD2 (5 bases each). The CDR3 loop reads CASSRGVEREQYF. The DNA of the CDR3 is TGTGCCAGTAGCCGAGGGGTTGAAAGGGAGCAGTACTTC.